What follows are 24 T cell receptor beta chains derived from one specimen sequenced in a study of T cell changes during pregnancy in multiple sclerosis. Here immunoSEQ multiplex PCR was the method, and the copy in TCRdb shows in-frame clones only, minus some. The sample has about 21,000 clones; 75% to 90% are singletons. The source was CD4+ T cells from peripheral blood mononuclear cells, collected in the first trimester of pregnancy. The receptors come from a female donor in good health, enrolled as a control in a pregnancy study.

V and J are TRBV4-2 and TRBJ2-2, with TRBD1 identical over 7 bases. This CDR3 has 17 residues. The germline CDR1 and CDR2 sequences are LGHNA and YNFKEQ. The ends lost 0 bases at V and 0 bases at J; junction bases unmatched: 4. The CDR3 here is CASSQEPGGSNTGELFF. DNA of the CDR3: TGTGCCAGCAGCCAAGAGCCAGGGGGATCGAACACCGGGGAGCTGTTTTTT.

The chain employs TRBV9 and TRBJ1-1; 9 bases line up with TRBD1. J lost 3 bases, V lost 4 bases, and 7 bases had no gene match. The CDR3 sequence is 15 residues long. Germline lookup yields CDR1 SGDLS and CDR2 YYNGEE. The CDR3 is CASSPRTGADTEAFF. In DNA, the CDR3 is TGTGCCAGCAGCCCCCGGACAGGGGCGGACACTGAAGCTTTCTTT.

The chain employs TRBV10-2 and TRBJ2-1; 9 bases agree with TRBD2. Trimming removed 5 bases from V and 10 bases from J; junction bases left unmatched: 12. The CDR3 contains 15 residues. Per germline, CDR1 WSHSY and CDR2 SAAADI. This CDR3 reads CASSSPRREGHEQFF. The CDR3 DNA reads TGCGCCAGCAGTTCCCCTAGGCGGGAGGGCCACGAGCAGTTCTTC.

The chain carries TRBV23-1 and TRBJ1-4; TRBD1 matches 12 bases. TRBV23-1 is assigned to the ORF class and has an uncertain function. J lost 9 bases, V lost 0 bases, and 11 bases had no gene match. The CDR3 has 18 residues. The CDR3 nucleotides are TGCGCCAGCAGTCAATCAGGGGACAGGGGGCGCGGGAAAAAAAAACTGTTTTTT. Its translation: CASSQSGDRGRGKKKLFF.

The chain employs TRBV9 and TRBJ2-7; TRBD2 matches at 8 bases. Trimming removed 8 bases from V and 5 bases from J; junction bases left unmatched: 3. Germline V gives CDR1 SGDLS, CDR2 YYNGEE. The CDR3 spans 11 residues. The CDR3, as DNA: TGTGCCAGTGGACTAGCCCACGAGCAGTACTTC. It translates to CASGLAHEQYF.

This chain links TRBV7-9 with TRBJ2-3; D may be TRBD1 (6 bases). This CDR3 has 17 residues. V gave up 0 bases and J gave up 3 bases, with 16 bases separating them. The germline V gene has CDR1 SEHNR and CDR2 FQNEAQ (reference sequence). The CDR3 sequence: CASSLAAGVDRTDTQYF. Here the CDR3 DNA reads TGTGCCAGCAGCTTAGCGGCAGGGGTCGACCGGACAGATACGCAGTATTTT.

The chain couples TRBV19 to TRBJ1-1; the match to TRBD1 covers 10 bases. Looked up from germline, CDR1 is LNHDA and CDR2 is SQIVND (reference sequence). Trimming removed 5 bases from V and 0 bases from J; junction bases left unmatched: 3. There are 15 residues in the CDR3. The CDR3 region is CASSVGTGVNTEAFF. The CDR3 region has the DNA TGTGCCAGTAGTGTCGGGACAGGGGTGAACACTGAAGCTTTCTTT.

The gene calls are TRBV29-1 and TRBJ1-1; no clear D gene. Looked up from germline, CDR1 is SQVTM and CDR2 is ANQGSEA. This CDR3 is 14 amino acids long. Trimming pared 4 bases from V and 1 base from J, leaving 13 bases between. CDR3 in DNA: TGCAGCGTTGTACTACGGAGCCCGAACACTGAAGCTTTCTTT. Its translation: CSVVLRSPNTEAFF.

This chain uses TRBV11-2 with TRBJ2-1, with TRBD2 matching 9 bases. CDR3 length: 16 residues. CDR1 is SGHAT, CDR2 FQNNGV, per germline. V trimming: 1 base; J trimming: 7 bases; junction bases outside the gene matches: 8. The CDR3 region is CASSLVLAGLGNEQFF. In DNA, the CDR3 is TGTGCCAGCAGCTTAGTCCTAGCGGGGCTCGGGAATGAGCAGTTCTTC.

This clone is categorized as medium-sized (0.01 to 0.1%). The genes are TRBV19 and TRBJ1-1; D is perhaps TRBD1 (6 bases). CDR3 length equals 12 residues. Germline lookup yields CDR1 LNHDA and CDR2 SQIVND (reference sequence). Trimming took 5 bases from V and 10 from J, leaving 14 bases between them. CDR3 coding DNA: TGTGCCAGTAGTCACAGGGAAGGAGGAGCTTTCTTT. This sequence encodes CASSHREGGAFF. Complete variable domain (other parts from reference TRBV19 and TRBJ1-1): DGGITQSPKYLFRKEGQNVTLSCEQNLNHDAMYWYRQDPGQGLRLIYYSQIVNDFQKGDIAEGYSVSREKKESFPLTVTSAQKNPTAFYLCASSHREGGAFFGQGTRLTVV.

The J gene is TRBJ2-7, the V gene TRBV5-4, with D uncertain. Germline V gene data show CDR1 as SGHNT and CDR2 as YYREEE (reference sequence). The CDR3 covers 14 residues. The V and J ends lost 0 bases and 1 base respectively, with 8 bases between them. CDR3 region: CASSLETLSYEQYF. In DNA, the CDR3 is TGTGCCAGCAGCTTGGAGACACTTTCCTACGAGCAGTACTTC.

The rearrangement uses TRBV10-3 and TRBJ2-1; D is undetermined. This CDR3 has 13 amino acids. From germline, CDR1 is ENHRY and CDR2 SYGVKD. Trimming cost V 4 bases and J 8 bases, with 12 bases left between them. The CDR3 is CAISAAVVDEQFF. CDR3 DNA sequence: TGTGCCATCAGTGCGGCGGTCGTGGATGAGCAGTTCTTC.

CDR3 nucleotide sequence: TGTGCCAGCAGCTTGGTTATAGGACAGGGAGAGACCCAGTACTTC. It specifies CASSLVIGQGETQYF. The chain combines TRBV5-6 with TRBJ2-5; TRBD1 matches 8 bases. Per the germline V gene, CDR1 is SGHDT and CDR2 is YYEEEE. The CDR3 consists of 15 residues. The V and J ends lost 0 bases and 4 bases, in that order; junction bases with no gene match: 5.

The gene calls are TRBV6-1 and TRBJ2-2, with 10 bases matching TRBD2. This CDR3 is 15 amino acids long. Germline V lookup: CDR1 MNHNS, CDR2 SASEGT. V shed 10 bases and J 6 bases; nucleotides not matched to a gene: 11. The CDR3 reads CAIKGGTSESGELFF. The CDR3, as DNA: TGTGCCATCAAGGGGGGGACTAGCGAGTCCGGGGAGCTGTTTTTT.

The rearrangement joins TRBV6-6 to TRBJ1-1; D remains unclear. The CDR3 covers 14 residues. V was clipped by 1 base and J by 11 bases, with 17 bases between them. CDR1 is MNHNY and CDR2 is SVGAGI in the germline V gene (reference sequence). The CDR3 nucleotides read TGTGCCAGCAGTTACTTTAACCCTCAGTTATCGGCTTTCTTT. As protein: CASSYFNPQLSAFF.

The chain joins TRBV5-1 to TRBJ2-3, with 8 bases identical to TRBD2. Germline CDR1 reads SGHRS; CDR2 reads YFSETQ. The CDR3 is 19 amino acids. Trimming took 1 base from V and 1 from J; bases not matched to a gene: 14. CDR3 DNA sequence: TGCGCCAGCAGCTTGATCGGTAGCGGGGCCCCGCCCGGCACAGATACGCAGTATTTT. It translates to CASSLIGSGAPPGTDTQYF.

V is TRBV10-3 and J is TRBJ1-2, with no clear D. This CDR3 has 15 amino acids. CDR1 and CDR2 (germline): ENHRY, SYGVKD. V shed 6 bases and J shed 3 bases, with 17 bases lying between them. The CDR3 sequence: CAIRPIKAGYYGYTF. DNA for the CDR3: TGTGCCATCAGGCCAATAAAGGCGGGGTACTATGGCTACACCTTC.

The chain's CDR3 is CASSVAAGAYNEQFF. The DNA for the CDR3 is TGTGCCAGCAGCGTAGCAGCGGGAGCCTACAATGAGCAGTTCTTC. The J gene is TRBJ2-1, the V gene TRBV9; the match to TRBD2 covers 8 bases. The V segment lost 0 bases and the J segment 2 bases; nucleotides outside the gene matches: 1. Germline V lookup: CDR1 SGDLS, CDR2 YYNGEE. The CDR3 spans 15 residues.

The chain has TRBV19 and TRBJ2-5, with TRBD2 matching 9 bases. Germline loops: CDR1 LNHDA, CDR2 SQIVND (reference sequence). V trimming: 3 bases; J trimming: 7 bases; junction bases outside the gene matches: 6. The CDR3 has 14 residues. The CDR3, as DNA: TGTGCCAGTAGTATCGTTAGCGGGGGCGGGACCCAGTACTTC. It is translated as CASSIVSGGGTQYF.

The chain links TRBV2 to TRBJ2-3; D might be TRBD2 (6 bases). Trimming shortened V by 2 bases and J by 4 bases, and 13 bases separated the two germline ends. This CDR3 contains 15 residues. The germline V gene has CDR1 SNHLY and CDR2 FYNNEI. CDR3 amino acids: CASSETGVGPDTQYF. CDR3 in DNA: TGTGCCAGCAGTGAAACGGGAGTAGGACCAGATACGCAGTATTTT.

The chain employs TRBV6-1 and TRBJ1-5; maybe TRBD1 (5 bases). The CDR3 runs 12 residues. V shed 6 bases and J shed 4 bases, with 7 bases lying between them. Germline V gives CDR1 MNHNS, CDR2 SASEGT. The CDR3 loop is CASRGPNQPQHF. The CDR3, as DNA: TGTGCCAGCAGGGGGCCAAATCAGCCCCAGCATTTT.

The V and J genes are TRBV9 and TRBJ1-5, with D tentatively TRBD1 (6 bases). The CDR3 runs 14 residues. Trimming shortened V by 3 bases and J by 1 base, and 8 bases separated the two germline ends. Looked up from germline, CDR1 is SGDLS and CDR2 is YYNGEE. The chain's CDR3 is CASSAGQSNQPQHF. The CDR3 DNA reads as TGTGCCAGCAGCGCCGGACAGAGCAATCAGCCCCAGCATTTT.

The J gene is TRBJ1-2, the V gene TRBV6-5; 11 nucleotides agree with TRBD1. The CDR3 has 15 residues. The germline gives CDR1 MNHEY, CDR2 SVGAGI. V dropped 6 bases and J dropped 1; count of bases not matched to a gene: 4. The CDR3 DNA follows: TGTGCCAGCAGACGGACAGGGGGCGATAACTATGGCTACACCTTC. It specifies CASRRTGGDNYGYTF.

The chain employs TRBV28 and TRBJ1-1; D may be TRBD1 (5 bases). CDR3 length: 16 residues. Looked up from germline, CDR1 is MDHEN and CDR2 is SYDVKM. The V gene lost 6 bases and the J gene lost 0 bases, with 17 bases spanning the gap. The CDR3 region has the DNA TGTGCCAGCAGACCCCGGATGGCAGGGTTGAACACTGAAGCTTTCTTT. Amino acids: CASRPRMAGLNTEAFF.